This T cell receptor (beta chain) was sequenced in a study of blood T cells in healthy people across ages. Study-level points and caveats: Diversity of TCR beta per million T cells declined in a roughly linear way with age. Across samples, TCR beta diversity tracked strongly with naive T cell percentage.

In regard to this clonotype: Its specificity is not known. A much larger clone sits a single nucleotide away, making a read error possible.

Alongside a J-beta primer mix, a sample-barcoded 5' primer served in a second PCR lasting roughly 6 to 11 cycles. One entry per CDR3 protein results from TCRdb running MiXCR on the 5' RACE reads. In the table there are some 1.5 million distinct CDR3 sequences, over 25% of which are singletons. Source material: blood. The TCR originated in a woman aged 25 to 39 in good health.

DNA of the CDR3: TGCAGTGCCCAGGGGGCGCAGTACAATGAGCAGTACTTC. Its protein is CSAQGAQYNEQYF. V usage is TRBV20-1 and J usage is TRBJ2-7; 8 bases match TRBD1. V lost 6 bases to trimming and J lost 7 bases; unmatched junction nucleotides: 11. The CDR3 length is 13 residues. Germline assignment: CDR1 DFQATT and CDR2 SNEGSKA (reference sequence).